This T cell receptor beta chain came from a study of early T cells in non-severe SARS-CoV-2 infection. In the study overall: From unsorted whole blood, bulk RNA was sequenced, and the chains remained unpaired. Study observations and caveats: VDJdb-based matching was biased toward anti-spike CD8 responses and missed private and CD4 specificities.

Attached unique molecular identifiers marked individual cDNA molecules. TCRdb redid the calling of the 5' RACE reads with MiXCR, one entry per CDR3 protein. Of approximately 64,000 distinct CDR3 sequences in the sample, less than 5.5% are singletons; the top ten hold 4.9%. This clonotype was counted at least ten times. Its antigen is not known. This receptor was identified in an adult who was a healthcare worker with PCR-confirmed SARS-CoV-2 infection or an uninfected control (not recorded which). Sequences were obtained from whole blood.

The CDR3 is CASSPLIGTGYSPLHF. CDR3 sequence (DNA): TGTGCCAGCAGCCCTTTGATAGGGACAGGGTATTCACCCCTCCACTTT. The chain uses TRBV14 and TRBJ1-6; TRBD1 matches at 9 bases. The V gene's germline CDR1 is SGHDN and CDR2 FVKESK. The V gene end was trimmed by 4 bases and the J gene end by 8 bases; junction bases not matched to a gene: 9. This CDR3 spans 16 amino acids.